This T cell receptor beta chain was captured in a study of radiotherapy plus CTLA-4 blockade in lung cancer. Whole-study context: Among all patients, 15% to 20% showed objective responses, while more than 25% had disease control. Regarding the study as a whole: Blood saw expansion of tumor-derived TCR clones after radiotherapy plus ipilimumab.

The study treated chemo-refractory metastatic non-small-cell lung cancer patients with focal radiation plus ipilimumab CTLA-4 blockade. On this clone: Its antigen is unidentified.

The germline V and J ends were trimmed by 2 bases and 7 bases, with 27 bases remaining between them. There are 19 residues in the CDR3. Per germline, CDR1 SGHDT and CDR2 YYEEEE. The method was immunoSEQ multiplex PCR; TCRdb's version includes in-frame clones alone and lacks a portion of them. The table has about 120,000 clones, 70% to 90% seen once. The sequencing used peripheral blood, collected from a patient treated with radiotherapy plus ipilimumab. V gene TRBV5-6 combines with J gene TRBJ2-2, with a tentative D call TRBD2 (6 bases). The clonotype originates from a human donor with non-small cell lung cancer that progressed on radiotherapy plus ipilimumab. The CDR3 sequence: CASSFIPGLSGRGDGELFF. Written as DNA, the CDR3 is TGTGCCAGCAGCTTTATTCCCGGACTATCAGGGAGAGGTGACGGGGAGCTGTTTTTT.